This T cell receptor (beta chain) was identified during a study of blood T cell repertoires in COVID-19. About the research overall: Acute and convalescent COVID-19 specimens originated in the United States, Italy and Spain. From T cells, B-cell-depleted T cells, or PBMCs came the material, which was cDNA or gDNA.

As handled by the study authors: Counts of nucleated cells, estimated from reference gene primer amplification, were obtained. Sequenced by immunoSEQ multiplex PCR; TCRdb stores in-frame clones only, minus some. V and J calls and clone size are those listed in that table; D and trimming were worked out from the DNA. Altogether roughly 100,000 clones are present, approximately 80% being singletons, with the ten largest covering about 4.8%. The source of this sequence is a man between 60 and 75 years old with acute or convalescent COVID-19. The specimen sequenced was peripheral blood.

CDR3 sequence (DNA): TGTGCCAGCAGCGCCCGGGACAGGGGGTATGAGACCCAGTACTTC. The encoded protein is CASSARDRGYETQYF. The chain carries TRBV21-1 and TRBJ2-5; TRBD1, the D gene given by the table, was not confirmed from the DNA. TRBV21-1 is a pseudogene locus. The CDR3 has 15 amino acids.